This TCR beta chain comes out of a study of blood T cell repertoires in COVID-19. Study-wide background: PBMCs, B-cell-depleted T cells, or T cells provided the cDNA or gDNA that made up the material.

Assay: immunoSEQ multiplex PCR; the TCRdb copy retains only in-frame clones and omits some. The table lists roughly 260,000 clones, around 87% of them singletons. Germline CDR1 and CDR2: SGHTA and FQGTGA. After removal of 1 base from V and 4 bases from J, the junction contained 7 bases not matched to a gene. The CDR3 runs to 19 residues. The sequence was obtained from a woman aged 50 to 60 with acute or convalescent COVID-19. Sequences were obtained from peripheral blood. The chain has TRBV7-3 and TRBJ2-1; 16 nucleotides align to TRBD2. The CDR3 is CASSLRPGLAGGKYNEQFF. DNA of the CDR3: TGTGCCAGCAGCTTAAGGCCGGGACTAGCGGGAGGGAAGTACAATGAGCAGTTCTTC.